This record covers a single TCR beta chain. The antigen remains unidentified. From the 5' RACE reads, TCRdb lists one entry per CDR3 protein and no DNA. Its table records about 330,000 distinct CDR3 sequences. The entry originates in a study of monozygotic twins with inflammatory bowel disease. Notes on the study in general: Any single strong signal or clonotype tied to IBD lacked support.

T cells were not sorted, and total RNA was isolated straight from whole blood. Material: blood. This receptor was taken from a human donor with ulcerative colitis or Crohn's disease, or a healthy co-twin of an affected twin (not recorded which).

The CDR3 region is CASSLVGGFPAGYTF. The gene calls are TRBV5-4 and TRBJ1-2; the TRBD1 assignment by TCRdb is unverifiable without DNA. Germline assignment: CDR1 SGHNT and CDR2 YYREEE (reference sequence). This CDR3 has 15 residues.